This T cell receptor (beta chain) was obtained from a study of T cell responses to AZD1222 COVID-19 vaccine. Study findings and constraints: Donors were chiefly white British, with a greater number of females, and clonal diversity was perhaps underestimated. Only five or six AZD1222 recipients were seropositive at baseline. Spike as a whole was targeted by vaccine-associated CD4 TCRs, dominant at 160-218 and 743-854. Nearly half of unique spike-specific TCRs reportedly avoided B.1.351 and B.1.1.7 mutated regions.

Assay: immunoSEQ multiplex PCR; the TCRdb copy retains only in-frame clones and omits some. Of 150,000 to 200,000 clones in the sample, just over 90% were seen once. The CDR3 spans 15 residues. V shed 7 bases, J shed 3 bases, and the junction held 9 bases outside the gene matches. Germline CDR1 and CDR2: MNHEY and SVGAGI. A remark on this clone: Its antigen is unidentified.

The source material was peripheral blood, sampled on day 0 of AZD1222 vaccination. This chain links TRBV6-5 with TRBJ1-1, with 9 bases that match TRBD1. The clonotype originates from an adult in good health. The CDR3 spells CASIEHRTGDTEAFF. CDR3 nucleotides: TGTGCCAGCATCGAACATAGGACAGGGGACACTGAAGCTTTCTTT.